A selection of T cell receptor beta chains follows, all from one sample in a study of human T cells and chemical hapten exposure. Using its own MiXCR run on the RACE reads, TCRdb lists one record per CDR3 protein. The sample consists of approximately 400,000 distinct CDR3 sequences, nearly 5% of them appearing once. Sample: whole blood, taken in connection with sensitization to the hapten diphenylcyclopropenone (DPC). These receptors originate from a woman aged 50 to 60 with alopecia areata. Some clones in this sample may be carry-over from other donors' samples. The conserved cysteine and the conserved F or W are not part of the CDR3 here. The order of the fields is clone size, V gene, CDR3 protein. Rows may omit the clone size; those that give it use once, few, many or a size class.

abundance: many; v_gene: TRBV7-2; CDR3aa: ASSLRTGIETEAF
abundance: .; v_gene: TRBV5-4; CDR3aa: ASSLGGGPVSGNTIY
abundance: many; v_gene: TRBV20-1; CDR3aa: SAAMMTSGSATDTQY
abundance: few; v_gene: TRBV7-2; CDR3aa: ASSPHRDRAYEQY
abundance: .; v_gene: TRBV4-1; CDR3aa: ASSLLGLAGGSFQETQY
abundance: many; v_gene: TRBV7-2; CDR3aa: ASSFAGTNQPQH
abundance: .; v_gene: TRBV7-8; CDR3aa: ASSLRAGGNTIY
abundance: .; v_gene: TRBV20-1; CDR3aa: SAREVGSLYGYT
abundance: many; v_gene: TRBV6-5; CDR3aa: ASSYGRGQTQY
abundance: .; v_gene: TRBV5-6; CDR3aa: ASSPARVAEIYNEQF
abundance: many; v_gene: TRBV7-9; CDR3aa: ASSLGSSLEQY
abundance: many; v_gene: TRBV9; CDR3aa: ASSVATGAGDGYT
abundance: .; v_gene: TRBV6-1; CDR3aa: ASSGVSSNTEAF
abundance: many; v_gene: TRBV29-1; CDR3aa: SVTSSGLTDTQY
abundance: many; v_gene: TRBV2; CDR3aa: ASRGQQNQPQH
abundance: few; v_gene: TRBV7-9; CDR3aa: ASSSWTGGDSPLH
abundance: .; v_gene: TRBV5-6; CDR3aa: ASSSRVGNTGELF
abundance: many; v_gene: TRBV11-2; CDR3aa: ASSLDITSGGDTQY
abundance: .; v_gene: TRBV14; CDR3aa: ASSLRTGGYTEAF
abundance: few; v_gene: TRBV12-3/TRBV12-4; CDR3aa: ASSLELGQETQY
abundance: .; v_gene: TRBV5-5; CDR3aa: ASSRTGNSNQPQH
abundance: many; v_gene: TRBV7-6; CDR3aa: ASSLASGVYEQY
abundance: many; v_gene: TRBV20-1; CDR3aa: SARKDGASTEAF
abundance: few; v_gene: TRBV5-1; CDR3aa: ASRRTGESYEQY
abundance: many; v_gene: TRBV4-3; CDR3aa: ASRPDRGAGELF
abundance: .; v_gene: TRBV20-1; CDR3aa: SARNPRGSNEQF
abundance: many; v_gene: TRBV18; CDR3aa: ASSPDSSHGANVLT
abundance: many; v_gene: TRBV6-5; CDR3aa: ASSSPKGSSYEQY
abundance: many; v_gene: TRBV28; CDR3aa: AIYSGRGSYEQY
abundance: many; v_gene: TRBV3-1; CDR3aa: ASSRSGPDTQY
abundance: .; v_gene: TRBV2; CDR3aa: ASRLVYGYT
abundance: .; v_gene: TRBV6-2/TRBV6-3; CDR3aa: ASSLGGPLH
abundance: many; v_gene: TRBV7-2; CDR3aa: ASSRDRVYEQY
abundance: .; v_gene: TRBV2; CDR3aa: ASSGQGDTDTQY
abundance: .; v_gene: TRBV2; CDR3aa: ASTPGLAGTDTQY
abundance: .; v_gene: TRBV27; CDR3aa: ASRQGLTSGVSTDTQY
abundance: many; v_gene: TRBV27; CDR3aa: ASSFGGGGLYEQY
abundance: few; v_gene: TRBV6-5; CDR3aa: ASSPGTGITGELF
abundance: few; v_gene: TRBV4-3; CDR3aa: ASSQELAGGFYNEQF
abundance: few; v_gene: TRBV5-1; CDR3aa: ASSLNGGLNTEAF
abundance: many; v_gene: TRBV7-9; CDR3aa: ASSSRGNSNQPQH
abundance: many; v_gene: TRBV6-1; CDR3aa: ASSEDGYNQPQH
abundance: few; v_gene: TRBV10-3; CDR3aa: AIRDPGLLPDTQY
abundance: .; v_gene: TRBV6-1; CDR3aa: ASSEGAGGPKRETQY
abundance: many; v_gene: TRBV29-1; CDR3aa: SVERTDQNIQY
abundance: .; v_gene: TRBV29-1; CDR3aa: SVDQGLRTGGLNGYT
abundance: few; v_gene: TRBV5-1; CDR3aa: ASSTGRTSAGANVLT
abundance: many; v_gene: TRBV12-3/TRBV12-4; CDR3aa: ASSLGTQGTYEQY
abundance: many; v_gene: TRBV10-1; CDR3aa: ASSESRSSTSWQF
abundance: .; v_gene: TRBV20-1; CDR3aa: SARDSRGREEQY
abundance: many; v_gene: TRBV27; CDR3aa: ASQDWTGANEQF
abundance: many; v_gene: TRBV28; CDR3aa: ASNPGPRTYEQY
abundance: .; v_gene: TRBV11-3; CDR3aa: ASSSLSGAQNTGELF
abundance: many; v_gene: TRBV12-3/TRBV12-4; CDR3aa: ASRRTGGNEQY
abundance: many; v_gene: TRBV23-1; CDR3aa: ASSLFVSPLH
abundance: many; v_gene: TRBV7-2; CDR3aa: ASSPQMNMNTEAF